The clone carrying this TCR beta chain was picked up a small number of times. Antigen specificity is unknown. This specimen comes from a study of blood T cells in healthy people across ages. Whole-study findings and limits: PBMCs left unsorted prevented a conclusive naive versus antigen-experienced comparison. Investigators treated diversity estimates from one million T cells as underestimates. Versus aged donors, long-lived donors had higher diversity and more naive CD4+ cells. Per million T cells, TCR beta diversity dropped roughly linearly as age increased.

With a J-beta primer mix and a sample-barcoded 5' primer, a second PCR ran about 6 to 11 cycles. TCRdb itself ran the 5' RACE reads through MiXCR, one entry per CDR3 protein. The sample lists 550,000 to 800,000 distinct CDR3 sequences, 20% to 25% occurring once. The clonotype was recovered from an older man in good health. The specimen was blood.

For the CDR3, the DNA is TGCAGTGCGAGTGGGACTAGCGGGGCGGGCTACGAGCAGTACTTC. Its protein product is CSASGTSGAGYEQYF. This sequence joins TRBV20-1 and TRBJ2-7, with TRBD2 matching 13 bases. Unmatched junction bases numbered 8, after V lost 6 bases and J lost 3 bases. Germline CDR1 DFQATT, CDR2 SNEGSKA (reference sequence). This CDR3 contains 15 residues.